This TCR beta chain was sequenced in a study of blood T cell repertoires in COVID-19. For the study at large: The analysed material was cDNA or gDNA that came from T cells, B-cell-depleted T cells, or PBMCs.

The study assigned cohorts using participant-reported clinical history. Two consecutive negative NP/OP PCR tests, clearance, or resolved symptoms defined Cohort 3 recovery. This CDR3 region has 14 residues. Germline CDR1 is SNHLY and CDR2 is FYNNEI. The V end was cut by 5 bases, the J end by 1 base, with 9 bases between. In the original workflow: Counts of nucleated cells, estimated from reference gene primer amplification, were obtained. Profiled with immunoSEQ multiplex PCR; TCRdb holds only in-frame clones, not every one. The V and J calls and clone size were taken over from that table, and D and trimming were inferred from the DNA. The sample lists a few hundred thousand clones, 70% to 90% seen once, with roughly 1.7% in the top ten.

This chain uses TRBV2 with TRBJ1-5; D not certain. The sequenced sample consisted of PBMCs or T cells enriched from blood (not recorded which). The TCR comes from a man aged 35 to 55 who had recovered from COVID-19. Written as DNA, the CDR3 is TGTGCCAGCAGTCCTCAGATGAGCAATCAGCCCCAGCATTTT. Amino acid sequence: CASSPQMSNQPQHF.